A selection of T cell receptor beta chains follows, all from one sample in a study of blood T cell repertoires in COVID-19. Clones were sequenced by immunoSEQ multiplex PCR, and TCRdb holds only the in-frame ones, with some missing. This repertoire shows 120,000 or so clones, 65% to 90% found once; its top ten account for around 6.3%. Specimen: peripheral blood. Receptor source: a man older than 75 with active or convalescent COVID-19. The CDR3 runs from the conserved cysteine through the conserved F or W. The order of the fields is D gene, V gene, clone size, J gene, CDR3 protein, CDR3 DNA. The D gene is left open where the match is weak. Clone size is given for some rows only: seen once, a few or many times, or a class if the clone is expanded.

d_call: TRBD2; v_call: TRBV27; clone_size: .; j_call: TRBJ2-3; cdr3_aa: CASSSTPSSGRTDTQYF; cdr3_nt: TGTGCCAGCAGTTCGACCCCGTCTAGCGGGAGGACAGATACGCAGTATTTT
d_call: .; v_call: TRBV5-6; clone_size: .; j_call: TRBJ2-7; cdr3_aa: CASSPAGPLGEQYF; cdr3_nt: TGTGCCAGCAGCCCGGCAGGGCCTTTAGGTGAGCAGTACTTC
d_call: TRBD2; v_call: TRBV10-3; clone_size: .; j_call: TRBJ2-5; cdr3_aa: CAISESGWGGTPQETQYF; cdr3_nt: TGTGCCATCAGTGAGTCGGGGTGGGGGGGGACTCCTCAAGAGACCCAGTACTTC
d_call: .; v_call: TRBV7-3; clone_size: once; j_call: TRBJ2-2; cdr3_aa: CASSLRTSNTGELFF; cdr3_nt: TGTGCCAGCAGCTTACGGACTTCGAACACCGGGGAGCTGTTTTTT
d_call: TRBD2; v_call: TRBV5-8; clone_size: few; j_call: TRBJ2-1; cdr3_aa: CASSLGVLASGSYNEQFF; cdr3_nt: TGTGCCAGCAGCTTGGGGGTTTTGGCTAGCGGGAGTTACAATGAGCAGTTCTTC
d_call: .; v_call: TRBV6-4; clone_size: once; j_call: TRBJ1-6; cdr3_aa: CASSGGYNSPLHF; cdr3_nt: TGTGCCAGCAGTGGAGGGTATAATTCACCCCTCCACTTT
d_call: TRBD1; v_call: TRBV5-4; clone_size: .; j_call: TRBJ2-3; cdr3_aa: CASSIDRVDTQYF; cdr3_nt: TGTGCCAGCAGCATCGACAGGGTGGATACGCAGTATTTT
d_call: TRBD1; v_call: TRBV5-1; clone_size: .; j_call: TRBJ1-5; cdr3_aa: CASSLEGPGTGNHQPQHF; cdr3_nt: TGCGCCAGCAGCTTGGAGGGGCCCGGGACAGGGAACCATCAGCCCCAGCATTTT
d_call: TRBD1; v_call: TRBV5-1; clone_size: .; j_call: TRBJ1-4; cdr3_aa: CASSLGGQGLEKLFF; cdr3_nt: TGCGCCAGCAGCTTGGGGGGACAGGGCTTGGAAAAACTGTTTTTT
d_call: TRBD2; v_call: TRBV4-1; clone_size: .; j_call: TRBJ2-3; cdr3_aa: CASRGRGLADVRFTDTQYF; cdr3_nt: TGCGCCAGCAGGGGTAGAGGGCTAGCGGACGTTCGGTTCACAGATACGCAGTATTTT
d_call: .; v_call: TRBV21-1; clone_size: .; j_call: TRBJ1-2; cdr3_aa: CASPGHRTCFNGYTF; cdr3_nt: TGTGCCAGCCCGGGACACAGAACATGCTTTAATGGCTACACCTTC
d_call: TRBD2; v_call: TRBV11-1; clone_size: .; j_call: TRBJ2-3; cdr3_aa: CASSPRLAGAGDTQYF; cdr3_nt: TGTGCCAGCAGCCCGCGACTAGCGGGGGCAGGAGATACGCAGTATTTT
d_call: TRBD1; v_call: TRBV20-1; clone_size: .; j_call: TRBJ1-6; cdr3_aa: CSASTGTENSPLHF; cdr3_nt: TGCAGTGCTAGTACCGGGACAGAAAATTCACCCCTCCACTTT
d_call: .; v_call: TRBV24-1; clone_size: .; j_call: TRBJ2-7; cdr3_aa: CATSVFGQLMPCEQYF; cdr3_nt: TGTGCCACCAGTGTCTTCGGTCAATTAATGCCTTGCGAGCAGTACTTC
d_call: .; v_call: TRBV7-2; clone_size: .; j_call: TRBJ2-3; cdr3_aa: CASSPVDRRDTQYF; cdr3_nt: TGTGCCAGCAGCCCCGTTGACCGGAGAGATACGCAGTATTTT
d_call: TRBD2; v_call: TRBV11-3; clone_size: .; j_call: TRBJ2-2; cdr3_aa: CASSLGGREAGELFF; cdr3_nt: TGTGCCAGCAGCTTAGGCGGGAGGGAAGCCGGGGAGCTGTTTTTT
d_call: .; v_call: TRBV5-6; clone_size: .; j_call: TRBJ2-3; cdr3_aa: CASLGWGEDTQYF; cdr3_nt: TGTGCCAGCCTCGGCTGGGGGGAAGATACGCAGTATTTT
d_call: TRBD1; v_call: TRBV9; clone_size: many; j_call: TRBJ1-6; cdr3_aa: CASRLGTGNNSPLHF; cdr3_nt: TGTGCCAGCAGATTAGGGACAGGGAATAATTCACCCCTCCACTTT
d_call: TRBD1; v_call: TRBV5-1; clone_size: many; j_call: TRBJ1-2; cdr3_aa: CASSQDRGRSYGYTF; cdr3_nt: TGCGCCAGCAGCCAAGACAGGGGGCGAAGCTATGGCTACACCTTC
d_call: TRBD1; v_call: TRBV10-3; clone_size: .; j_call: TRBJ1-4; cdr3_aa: CAISPGQGDEKLFF; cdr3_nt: TGTGCCATCAGCCCGGGACAGGGTGATGAAAAACTGTTTTTT
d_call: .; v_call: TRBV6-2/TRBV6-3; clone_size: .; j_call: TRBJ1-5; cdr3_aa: CASSYGRVGNQPQHF; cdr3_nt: TGTGCCAGCAGTTACGGGAGGGTTGGCAATCAGCCCCAGCATTTT
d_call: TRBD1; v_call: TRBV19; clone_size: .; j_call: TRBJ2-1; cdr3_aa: CASSIAGQGAYDEQFF; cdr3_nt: TGTGCCAGTAGTATAGCGGGACAGGGGGCATATGATGAGCAGTTCTTC
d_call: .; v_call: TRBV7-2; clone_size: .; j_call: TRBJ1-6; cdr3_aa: CASSLTFNSPLHF; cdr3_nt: TGTGCCAGCAGCTTAACTTTTAATTCACCCCTCCACTTT
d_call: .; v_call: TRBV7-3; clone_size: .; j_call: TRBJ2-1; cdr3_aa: CASSLDSPTYNEQFF; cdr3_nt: TGTGCCAGCAGCTTAGATAGTCCTACCTACAATGAGCAGTTCTTC
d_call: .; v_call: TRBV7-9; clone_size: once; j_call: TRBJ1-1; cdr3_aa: CASSPRPNRRGNTEAFF; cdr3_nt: TGTGCCAGCAGCCCGAGACCGAACAGGAGGGGGAACACTGAAGCTTTCTTT
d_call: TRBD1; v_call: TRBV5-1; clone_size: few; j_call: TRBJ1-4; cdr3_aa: CASSPNPGQANEKLFF; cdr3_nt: TGCGCCAGCAGCCCAAATCCGGGACAGGCAAATGAAAAACTGTTTTTT
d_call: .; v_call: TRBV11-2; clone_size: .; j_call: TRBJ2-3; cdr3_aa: CASSLEGAGGTDTQYF; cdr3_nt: TGTGCCAGCAGCTTAGAGGGGGCGGGCGGCACAGATACGCAGTATTTT
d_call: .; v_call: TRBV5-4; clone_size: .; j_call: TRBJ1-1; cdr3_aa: CASSFHVANTEAFF; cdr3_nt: TGTGCCAGCAGCTTCCACGTAGCAAACACTGAAGCTTTCTTT
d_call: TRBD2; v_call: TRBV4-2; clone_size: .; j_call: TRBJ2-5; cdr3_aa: CASSQISGGARETQYF; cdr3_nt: TGTGCCAGCAGCCAAATTAGCGGGGGGGCAAGAGAGACCCAGTACTTC
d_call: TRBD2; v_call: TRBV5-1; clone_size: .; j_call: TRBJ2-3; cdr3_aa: CASSLGLAGGPITDTQYF; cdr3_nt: TGCGCCAGCAGCTTGGGTCTAGCGGGGGGGCCGATCACAGATACGCAGTATTTT
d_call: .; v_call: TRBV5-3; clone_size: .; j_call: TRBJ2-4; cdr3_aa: CARSLTPRDSLAKNIQYF; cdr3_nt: TGTGCCAGAAGCCTTACCCCCAGGGACTCTCTAGCCAAAAACATTCAGTACTTC